These 7 T cell receptor beta chains share one sample of origin, sequenced in a study of cytomegalovirus exposure and HLA in healthy donors. This PCR relied on a set of 60 Vbeta primers and 13 Jbeta primers. The protocol was immunoSEQ multiplex PCR, while the TCRdb copy is restricted to in-frame clones and leaves out a portion. There are approximately 150,000 clones in the sample; 78% occur only once, and 7% lies in the top ten. Input material: PBMCs. These TCRs come from a woman aged 40 to 50 in good health and CMV-seropositive.

This clone turned up a few times. The V call is TRBV9, the J call TRBJ2-7; the match to TRBD2 covers 10 bases. V lost 4 bases, J lost 2 bases, and 3 bases stayed unmatched. The CDR3 runs to 14 residues. CDR1 and CDR2 from the germline V gene are SGDLS and YYNGEE. The CDR3 sequence is CASSPAGGPYEQYF. Here the CDR3 DNA reads TGTGCCAGCAGCCCAGCGGGGGGGCCCTACGAGCAGTACTTC. The full variable domain, rest sourced from reference TRBV9 and TRBJ2-7, is DSGVTQTPKHLITATGQRVTLRCSPRSGDLSVYWYQQSLDQGLQFLIQYYNGEERAKGNILERFSAQQFPDLHSELNLSSLELGDSALYFCASSPAGGPYEQYFGPGTRLTVT.

In its sample, this clone was seen once. The chain carries TRBV7-8 and TRBJ1-1; no firm D call. Trimming left V 5 bases short and J 4 bases short, with 17 bases between. CDR3 length: 15 residues. Germline CDR1 reads SGHVS; CDR2 reads FQNEAQ. In DNA form, the CDR3 reads TGTGCCAGCAGCCCAAACCGGGTGTCTGGCACTGAAGCTTTCTTT. Its protein is CASSPNRVSGTEAFF.

V usage is TRBV15 and J usage is TRBJ1-5, with 7 bases matching TRBD1. Germline V gives CDR1 LNHNV, CDR2 YYDKDF (reference sequence). The CDR3 sequence is 18 residues long. The V segment lost 2 bases and the J segment 2 bases; nucleotides outside the gene matches: 12. This CDR3 reads CATSRSSNTGDGNQPQHF. The CDR3 DNA reads as TGTGCCACCAGCAGATCTAGCAACACAGGGGATGGCAATCAGCCCCAGCATTTT.

This clone has just a few counts. This chain uses TRBV30 with TRBJ1-1; tentatively, D is TRBD1 (5 bases). This CDR3 has 16 amino acids. V shed 0 bases and J shed 5 bases, with 19 bases lying between them. Per the germline V gene, CDR1 is GTSNPN and CDR2 is SVGIG (reference sequence). The CDR3 sequence is CAWSVRGSGRGTEAFF. The CDR3 DNA reads as TGTGCCTGGAGTGTTAGGGGTAGCGGGCGAGGGACTGAAGCTTTCTTT.

V gene TRBV30 combines with J gene TRBJ2-1; 11 nucleotides align to TRBD2. The length of the CDR3 is 15 residues. Germline-derived CDR1 and CDR2 are GTSNPN and SVGIG (reference sequence). The V segment lost 0 bases and the J segment 7 bases; nucleotides outside the gene matches: 5. This CDR3 reads CAWSVQLAGENEQFF. In DNA, the CDR3 is TGTGCCTGGAGTGTCCAACTAGCGGGGGAGAATGAGCAGTTCTTC.

This clone was found a few times. CDR3 DNA sequence: TGTGCCAGTAGTACAATAGGAGGGGGACAGGGATCAGATGGCTACACCTTC. It is translated as CASSTIGGGQGSDGYTF. The chain couples TRBV19 to TRBJ1-2; TRBD1 aligns across 9 bases. Germline loops: CDR1 LNHDA, CDR2 SQIVND (reference sequence). The CDR3 runs to 17 residues. V dropped 4 bases and J dropped 6; count of bases not matched to a gene: 15.

V is TRBV2 and J is TRBJ2-7; maybe TRBD2 (6 bases). CDR1 and CDR2 (germline): SNHLY, FYNNEI. Between the trimmed V and J ends, which lost 6 bases and 6 bases, there was a span of 12 bases. The CDR3 loop spans 12 amino acids. Here the CDR3 DNA reads TGTGCCAGCAGCACACTAGCTCGCGAGCAGTACTTC. Protein product: CASSTLAREQYF.